The entry below gives a single T cell receptor (beta chain) sequence along with its context. A process of 5'RACE template switching, which added a universal primer site and UMIs, was used to make TCR cDNA. From the 5' RACE reads, TCRdb called clonotypes with MiXCR, one entry per CDR3 protein. This sample has under 600,000 distinct CDR3 sequences, with about 13% found just once. In germline, CDR1 is DFQATT, CDR2 SNEGSKA (reference sequence). The CDR3 extends over 18 amino acids. V lost 1 base and J lost 2; bases outside the gene matches: 13. This specimen comes from a study of T cells after yellow fever vaccination.

This TCR was recovered from a man aged 25-45 years who received the YFV17D yellow fever vaccine. The material was PBMCs, obtained on the day of the yellow fever booster vaccination. The gene calls are TRBV20-1 and TRBJ2-5; 10 bases line up with TRBD2. The chain's CDR3 is CSARGGFRLLAGQETQYF. The CDR3 nucleotides are TGCAGTGCTAGAGGCGGGTTCCGTCTACTAGCGGGACAAGAGACCCAGTACTTC.